A single T cell receptor (beta chain) is shown here with its context. Study processing details: Estimates of nucleated cell counts were drawn from the amplification of reference gene primers. The data were produced by immunoSEQ multiplex PCR, yet TCRdb's version contains in-frame clones alone and is incomplete. That table furnishes V, J and clone size, whereas the DNA furnished D and trimming. The data contain a few hundred thousand clones, 75% to 85% of them singletons. The data were obtained in a study of blood T cell repertoires in COVID-19. Study-level information: Italy, Spain and the United States were the sources of the convalescent and acute COVID-19 samples. From T cells, B-cell-depleted T cells, or PBMCs came the material, which was cDNA or gDNA.

Looked up from germline, CDR1 is KGHSH and CDR2 is LQKENI. The trim removed 3 bases at V and 6 bases at J, leaving 9 bases unmatched. The CDR3 length is 15 residues. The sample consisted of peripheral blood. This clonotype was obtained from a woman in her forties or fifties with acute or convalescent COVID-19. V and J are TRBV18 and TRBJ2-7; 9 bases fit TRBD1. As DNA, the CDR3 is TGTGCCAGCTCACCCCGGACAGGGGTGAGGGGCGAGCAGTACTTC. Translating it yields CASSPRTGVRGEQYF. Combining the CDR3 with reference TRBV18 and TRBJ2-7 gives the whole variable domain NAGVMQNPRHLVRRRGQEARLRCSPMKGHSHVYWYRQLPEEGLKFMVYLQKENIIDESGMPKERFSAEFPKEGPSILRIQQVVRGDSAAYFCASSPRTGVRGEQYFGPGTRLTVT.